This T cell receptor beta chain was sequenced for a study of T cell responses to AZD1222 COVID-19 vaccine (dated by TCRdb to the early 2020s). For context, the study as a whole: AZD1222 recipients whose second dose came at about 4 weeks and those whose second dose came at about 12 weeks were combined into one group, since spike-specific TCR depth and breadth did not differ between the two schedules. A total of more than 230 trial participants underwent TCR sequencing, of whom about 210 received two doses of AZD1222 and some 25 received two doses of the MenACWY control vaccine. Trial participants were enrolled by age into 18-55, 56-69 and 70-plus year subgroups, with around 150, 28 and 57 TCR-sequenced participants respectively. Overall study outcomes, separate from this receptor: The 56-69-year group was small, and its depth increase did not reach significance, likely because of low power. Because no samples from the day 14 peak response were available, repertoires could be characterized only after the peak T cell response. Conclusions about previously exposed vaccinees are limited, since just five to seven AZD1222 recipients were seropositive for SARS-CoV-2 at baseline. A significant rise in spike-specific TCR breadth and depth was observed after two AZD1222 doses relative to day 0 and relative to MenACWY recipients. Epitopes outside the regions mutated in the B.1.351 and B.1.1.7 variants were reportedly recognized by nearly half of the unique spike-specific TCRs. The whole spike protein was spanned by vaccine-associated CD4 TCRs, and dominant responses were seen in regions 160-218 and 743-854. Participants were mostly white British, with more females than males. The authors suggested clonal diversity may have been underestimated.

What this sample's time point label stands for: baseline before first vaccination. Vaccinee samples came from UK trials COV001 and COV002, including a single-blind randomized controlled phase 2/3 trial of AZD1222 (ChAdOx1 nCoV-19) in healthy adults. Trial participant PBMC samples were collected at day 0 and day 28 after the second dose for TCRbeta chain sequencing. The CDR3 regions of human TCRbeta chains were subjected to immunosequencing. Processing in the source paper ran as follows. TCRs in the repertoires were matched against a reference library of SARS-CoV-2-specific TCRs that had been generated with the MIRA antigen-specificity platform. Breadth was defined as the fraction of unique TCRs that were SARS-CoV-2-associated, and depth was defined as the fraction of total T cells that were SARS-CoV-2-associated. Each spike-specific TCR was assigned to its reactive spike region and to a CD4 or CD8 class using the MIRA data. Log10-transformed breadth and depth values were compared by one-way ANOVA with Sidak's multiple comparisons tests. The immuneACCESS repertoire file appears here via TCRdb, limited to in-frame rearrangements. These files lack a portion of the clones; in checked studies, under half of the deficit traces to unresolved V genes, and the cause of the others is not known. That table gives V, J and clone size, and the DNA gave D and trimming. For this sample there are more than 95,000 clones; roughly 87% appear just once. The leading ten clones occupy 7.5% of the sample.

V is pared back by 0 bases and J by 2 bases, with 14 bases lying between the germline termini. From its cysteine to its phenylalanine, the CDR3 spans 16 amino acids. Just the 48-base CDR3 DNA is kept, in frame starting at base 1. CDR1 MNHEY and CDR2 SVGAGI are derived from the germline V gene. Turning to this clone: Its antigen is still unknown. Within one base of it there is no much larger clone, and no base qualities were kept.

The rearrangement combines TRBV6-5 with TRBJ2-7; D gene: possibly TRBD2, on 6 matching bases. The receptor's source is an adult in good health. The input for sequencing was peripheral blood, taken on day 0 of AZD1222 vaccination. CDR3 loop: CASSYSSPGDPYEQYF. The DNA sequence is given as TGTGCCAGCAGTTACTCCTCCCCGGGGGACCCCTACGAGCAGTACTTC.